This T cell receptor beta chain is from a study of human T cells and chemical hapten exposure. This CDR3 spans 15 amino acids. V lost 7 bases and J lost 4, with 20 bases in between. Germline CDR1 SGHKS, CDR2 YYEKEE (reference sequence). Original handling: Counts of TCRs in each sample centred on a median of around 92,000 and extended from approximately 20,000 to 700,000. In TCRdb, the RACE reads were re-called with MiXCR into one record per CDR3 protein. TCRdb's processing, not the authors', yielded these V and J calls. This sample has roughly 70,000 distinct CDR3 sequences; 9.8% occur once, and the top ten carry 3.3%. This clonotype was detected many times. Stated time point: patch test 1, 2 weeks after DPC sensitization. Treatment defined: therapeutic diphenylcyclopropenone sensitization with weekly scalp DPC.

This receptor was identified in a middle-aged woman with alopecia areata. Some clones in this sample may be carry-over from other donors' samples. The sample was whole blood, taken in connection with sensitization to the hapten diphenylcyclopropenone (DPC). This rearrangement joins TRBV5-5 to TRBJ2-5; D gene unclear. The CDR3 loop is CASLLVGTQRETQYF. In DNA, the CDR3 is TGTGCCAGCCTCCTAGTAGGCACGCAAAGAGAGACCCAGTACTTC.